The 17 T cell receptor beta chains given below trace back to one sample, sequenced in a study of T cells in Graves' hyperthyroidism and ophthalmopathy. Amplification of TCR beta CDR3 regions was performed using RNA transcripts as template. The HTBI set primed first-round TCR CDR3 RT-PCR. In TCRdb, the multiplex PCR reads were re-called with MiXCR into one record per CDR3 protein. Of some 350,000 distinct CDR3 sequences in the sample, 15% to 18% were seen once. The sample taken for sequencing was blood. The receptor source for this set is a woman aged 18 to 35 with Graves' hyperthyroidism that later progressed to Graves' ophthalmopathy.

This clonotype showed up many times. The chain joins TRBV2 to TRBJ1-5, with D perhaps matching TRBD1 (6 bases). V was trimmed by 10 bases and J by 7 bases, leaving 17 bases between them. The germline V gene has CDR1 SNHLY and CDR2 FYNNEI. The CDR3 spans 13 residues. CDR3 bases: TGTGCCATATCGAGGGGGGGGAGCCAGCCCCAGCATTTT. Translation gives CAISRGGSQPQHF.

This clonotype was seen more than once but under ten times. The chain has TRBV4-3 and TRBJ2-6, with TRBD2 matching 15 bases. V gave up 4 bases and J gave up 2 bases; unmatched junction bases: 6. The CDR3 is 19 residues long. Germline CDR1 LGHNA, CDR2 YSLEER. The CDR3 coding sequence is TGCGCCAGCAGCCCAAGGACTAGCGGGAGGGGTCCTGGGGCCAACGTCCTGACTTTC. It encodes CASSPRTSGRGPGANVLTF.

The chain couples TRBV28 to TRBJ2-2, with D tentatively TRBD1 or TRBD2 (5 bases each). Per the germline V gene, CDR1 is MDHEN and CDR2 is SYDVKM. Trimming pared 3 bases from V and 4 bases from J, leaving 9 bases between. This CDR3 is 14 amino acids long. CDR3 protein: CASSFGTSTGELFF. CDR3 bases: TGTGCCAGCAGTTTCGGGACCTCCACCGGGGAGCTGTTTTTT.

This clonotype was counted at least ten times. CDR3 bases: TGTGCCAGCAGCTTAAGACTAGCGGAAACCACAGATACGCAGTATTTT. Translation: CASSLRLAETTDTQYF. The genes are TRBV7-2 and TRBJ2-3; 9 bases line up with TRBD2. Per germline, CDR1 SGHTA and CDR2 FQGNSA. The CDR3 runs 16 residues. Trimming took 2 bases from V and 2 from J; bases not matched to a gene: 5. Full variable domain (remainder filled in from reference TRBV7-2 and TRBJ2-3): GAGVSQSPSNKVTEKGKDVELRCDPISGHTALYWYRQSLGQGLEFLIYFQGNSAPDKSGLPSDRFSAERTGGSVSTLTIQRTQQEDSAVYLCASSLRLAETTDTQYFGPGTRLTVL.

Many counts were recorded for this clonotype. The genes are TRBV6-1 and TRBJ2-1; TRBD2 matches at 7 bases. The germline CDR1 and CDR2 sequences are MNHNS and SASEGT. There are 14 residues in the CDR3. Trimming removed 5 bases from V and 8 bases from J; junction bases left unmatched: 9. CDR3 amino acids: CASSPRGESDEQFF. CDR3 coding DNA: TGTGCCAGCAGTCCACGGGGGGAGTCGGATGAGCAGTTCTTC.

This clonotype has ten or more counts. The chain couples TRBV11-2 to TRBJ1-4; D is uncertain. V lost 6 bases and J lost 4, with 12 bases in between. The CDR3 is 14 residues long. Germline lookup yields CDR1 SGHAT and CDR2 FQNNGV. The CDR3 DNA sequence: TGTGCCAGCAGTTCCGCGGCAAATAATGAAAAACTGTTTTTT. Its translation is CASSSAANNEKLFF. Supplemented by reference TRBV11-2 and TRBJ1-4, the full variable domain reads EAGVAQSPRYKIIEKRQSVAFWCNPISGHATLYWYQQILGQGPKLLIQFQNNGVVDDSQLPKDRFSAERLKGVDSTLKIQPAKLEDSAVYLCASSSAANNEKLFFGSGTQLSVL.

This clonotype was counted ten times or more. The chain links TRBV6-2 or TRBV6-3 to TRBJ1-5; the D gene is possibly TRBD1 (6 bases). Looked up from germline, CDR1 is MNHEY and CDR2 is SVGEGT. The CDR3 covers 16 residues. Trimming took off 5 bases at V and 2 bases at J, with 16 bases between the two ends. The CDR3 spells CASSGGPKLGNQPQHF. CDR3 DNA: TGTGCCAGCAGTGGGGGGCCTAAGTTGGGCAATCAGCCCCAGCATTTT.

This clonotype was found many times. The rearrangement joins TRBV28 to TRBJ2-1, with 12 nucleotides matching TRBD2. This CDR3 has 16 amino acids. The ends lost 3 bases at V and 7 bases at J; junction bases unmatched: 7. Germline V gene sequence: CDR1 MDHEN, CDR2 SYDVKM. CDR3 DNA sequence: TGTGCCAGCAGTTTCCCGCCTAGCGGGAGGGCGAATGAGCAGTTCTTC. This gives the protein CASSFPPSGRANEQFF. The entire variable domain, with the rest obtained from reference TRBV28 and TRBJ2-1, is as follows: DVKVTQSSRYLVKRTGEKVFLECVQDMDHENMFWYRQDPGLGLRLIYFSYDVKMKEKGDIPEGYSVSREKKERFSLILESASTNQTSMYLCASSFPPSGRANEQFFGPGTRLTVL.

This chain uses TRBV4-1 with TRBJ1-6; the D gene is possibly TRBD1 (6 bases). The V end was cut by 3 bases, the J end by 14 bases, with 26 bases between. Germline CDR1 reads MGHRA; CDR2 reads YSYEKL. The CDR3 runs to 17 residues. The CDR3 protein is CASSHYFWDKNRGSLHF. The DNA for the CDR3 is TGCGCCAGCAGCCATTATTTTTGGGACAAGAATAGAGGATCCCTCCACTTT.

This clonotype was found many times. J is TRBJ1-4 and V is TRBV6-1, with TRBD1 matching 8 bases. The CDR3 is made up of 16 amino acids. The junction had 7 bases not matched to a gene; V was cut back by 3 bases and J by 4 bases. Germline V gene lookup returns CDR1 MNHNS and CDR2 SASEGT. CDR3 nucleotides: TGTGCCAGCAGTGACTATGCAGGGGGCCATAATGAAAAACTGTTTTTT. Residues: CASSDYAGGHNEKLFF.

This clonotype was counted at least ten times. This chain connects TRBV27 to TRBJ2-1, with 7 bases identical to TRBD2. This CDR3 is 16 amino acids long. V dropped 5 bases and J dropped 7; count of bases not matched to a gene: 14. The germline CDR1 and CDR2 sequences are MNHEY and SMNVEV (reference sequence). The CDR3 loop reads CASSPRAGAGHNEQFF. The CDR3 DNA follows: TGTGCCAGCAGTCCCCGGGCGGGAGCAGGGCATAATGAGCAGTTCTTC.

Many counts were recorded for this clonotype. V is TRBV12-3 or TRBV12-4 and J is TRBJ2-5; 9 nucleotides line up with TRBD2. CDR3 length equals 19 residues. After removal of 3 bases from V and 4 bases from J, the junction contained 18 bases not matched to a gene. This CDR3 is CASSFGLAGNSPPRETQYF. CDR3 nucleotide sequence: TGTGCCAGCAGTTTCGGGCTAGCGGGAAATTCCCCCCCACGAGAGACCCAGTACTTC.

This clonotype was seen many times. The chain recombines TRBV18 with TRBJ1-1; D is possibly TRBD1 (5 bases). The length of the CDR3 is 15 residues. The V and J ends lost 3 bases and 0 bases respectively, with 11 bases between them. Germline V CDR1 and CDR2: KGHSH, LQKENI. The CDR3 loop is CASSPLGQMNTEAFF. The CDR3, as DNA: TGTGCCAGCTCACCCCTCGGACAAATGAACACTGAAGCTTTCTTT.

This clonotype occurred many times. V is TRBV5-5 and J is TRBJ2-7; tentatively, D is TRBD2 (6 bases). This CDR3 is built from 15 residues. Between the trimmed V and J ends, which lost 0 bases and 6 bases, there was a span of 16 bases. Looked up from germline, CDR1 is SGHKS and CDR2 is YYEKEE (reference sequence). The CDR3 DNA is TGTGCCAGCAGCTTGGAGGAGGGATGGTCCGTCGAGCAGTACTTC. This translates into CASSLEEGWSVEQYF.

This clonotype was counted between two and nine times. The rearrangement joins TRBV5-1 to TRBJ2-7; D assignment may be TRBD1 or TRBD2 (5 bases each). The CDR3 runs 13 residues. V lost 7 bases, J lost 6 bases, and 17 bases lay in between. Per germline, CDR1 SGHRS and CDR2 YFSETQ. The chain's CDR3 is CASAGTGPSEQYF. CDR3 bases: TGCGCCAGCGCCGGGACCGGACCGAGCGAGCAGTACTTC.

The rearrangement joins TRBV7-9 to TRBJ2-3; 8 bases match TRBD1. V was pared by 4 bases and J by 1 base, with 13 bases of the junction left unmatched. The CDR3 is made up of 18 amino acids. Germline V gene sequence: CDR1 SEHNR, CDR2 FQNEAQ (reference sequence). The DNA for the CDR3 is TGTGCCAGCAGCTCCACGCTTGGAGACAGGGGAGGCACAGATACGCAGTATTTT. Translating it yields CASSSTLGDRGGTDTQYF.

The CDR3 coding sequence is TGTGCCAGCAGTTACCAGGCTAGCGGTGGCACCCCCCTAAAGAACACCGGGGAGCTGTTTTTT. Translation gives CASSYQASGGTPLKNTGELFF. The chain joins TRBV6-5 to TRBJ2-2; TRBD2 aligns across 7 bases. The junction had 19 bases not matched to a gene; V was cut back by 2 bases and J by 1 base. CDR1 and CDR2 (germline): MNHEY, SVGAGI. The CDR3 is 21 residues long.